This T cell receptor beta chain came from a study of T cells after yellow fever vaccination. Across the whole study: Preparation of fractions with low cell numbers was performed using SMART-Seq v4 Ultra Low Input.

This clonotype has ten or more counts. In TCRdb, the 5' RACE reads were re-called with MiXCR into one record per CDR3 protein. The sample lists 35,000 to 55,000 distinct CDR3 sequences, 6.8% seen once, with 15% in the top ten. Findings of the study overall: By day 5 rather than day 15, the secondary response had peaked, though it was weaker. Most primary-vaccination clones recurred post-booster (roughly 96% CD4, around 88% CD8).

CDR3 length: 11 amino acids. Germline V lookup: CDR1 MNHEY, CDR2 SVGEGT. The V end was cut by 0 bases, the J end by 6 bases, with 3 bases between. The source of this sequence is a man aged 25-45 years who received the YFV17D yellow fever vaccine. Sample: CD8+ T cells not binding an NS4B(214-222) dextramer, sorted from PBMCs, taken 45 days after the yellow fever booster vaccination. The chain carries TRBV6-2 or TRBV6-3 and TRBJ2-7; D unclear. The CDR3 nucleotides are TGTGCCAGCAGTTACTCAGGCGAGCAGTACTTC. Protein product: CASSYSGEQYF.